The 3 T cell receptor beta chains in this list originate from one sample, sequenced in a study of metastatic and nonmetastatic thyroid tumors. Every patient underwent thyroid surgery untreated. TCRdb reanalyzed the PCR reads via MiXCR. The table lists about 16,000 clones, around 30% of them singletons. Sequenced sample: tumor tissue. The receptor source for this set is a female donor with papillary thyroid cancer or a benign thyroid nodule (not recorded which). Some clones in this sample may be carry-over from other donors' samples.

The sample holds many counts of this clone. The sample has other DNA sequences that encode this CDR3 too. The chain employs TRBV20-1 and TRBJ2-5; D is uncertain. V lost 3 bases and J lost 3, with 11 bases in between. This CDR3 region has 13 residues. Germline assignment: CDR1 DFQATT and CDR2 SNEGSKA (reference sequence). CDR3 in amino acids: CSARAVGKETQYF. The CDR3 DNA reads as TGCAGTGCTAGGGCAGTCGGAAAAGAGACCCAGTACTTC.

This clone was seen more than once but under ten times. This chain joins TRBV12-5 and TRBJ2-2; weak D call: TRBD1 (7 bases). This CDR3 contains 16 residues. CDR1 is LGHNT, CDR2 FRNRAP, per germline. V lost 3 bases and J 5 bases, leaving 16 bases between the germline ends. CDR3 nucleotide sequence: TGTGCTAGTGGTTTCCGGGGGACAGCTCGAACCGGGGAGCTGTTTTTT. It yields the protein CASGFRGTARTGELFF.

As for this clone: One end of the junction varies from germline; a read error may be responsible. The chain uses TRBV5-1 and TRBJ2-1; no clear D. Germline CDR1 SGHRS, CDR2 YFSETQ. The CDR3 extends over 14 amino acids. The CDR3 sequence: CASLECPNYDEQFF. In DNA, the CDR3 is TGCGCCAGCTTGGAGTGCCCCAACTACGATGAGCAGTTCTTC.